The 19 T cell receptor beta chains below all came from one sample that was sequenced in a study of T-cell memory formation after mild COVID-19. TCRdb re-derived calls from the 5' RACE reads in MiXCR, one entry per CDR3 protein. Of around 200,000 distinct CDR3 sequences in the sample, 20% to 25% were seen once. What was sequenced was PBMCs or a T cell subset sorted from them (not recorded which). The receptors were gathered from an adult woman who had mild COVID-19 (a few samples of this study predate the infection). Cell type and time point are not known.

This clonotype was counted a few times. The chain recombines TRBV29-1 with TRBJ1-2; TRBD1 might be the D (5 bases). The germline CDR1 and CDR2 sequences are SQVTM and ANQGSEA. This CDR3 spans 11 amino acids. V was trimmed by 7 bases and J by 2 bases, leaving 8 bases between them. The CDR3 nucleotides are TGCAGCGGTGACAGCAACTATGGCTACACCTTC. Residues: CSGDSNYGYTF.

The genes are TRBV19 and TRBJ2-2, with a tentative D call TRBD1 (6 bases). This CDR3 has 16 amino acids. Trimming removed 5 bases from V and 6 bases from J, with 19 bases in between. CDR1 is LNHDA and CDR2 is SQIVND in the germline V gene (reference sequence). CDR3 nucleotides: TGTGCCAGTAGTCTACCGACAGGATTTGACGCCGGGGAGCTGTTTTTT. Amino acids: CASSLPTGFDAGELFF.

The J gene is TRBJ2-3, the V gene TRBV12-3 or TRBV12-4, with 10 bases fitting TRBD2. V trimming: 6 bases; J trimming: 6 bases; junction bases outside the gene matches: 9. The CDR3 covers 15 residues. The CDR3 sequence: CASRPSGGAGDTQYF. CDR3 DNA: TGTGCCAGCAGGCCAAGCGGGGGGGCCGGGGATACGCAGTATTTT.

The table lists this clonotype with a count of one. J is TRBJ1-1 and V is TRBV7-2, with D possibly TRBD1 on 5 matching bases. Germline loops: CDR1 SGHTA, CDR2 FQGNSA. The CDR3 loop spans 15 amino acids. Trimming took off 5 bases at V and 0 bases at J, with 13 bases between the two ends. The CDR3 loop is CASSINRDLNTEAFF. The CDR3 bases are TGTGCCAGCAGCATCAACCGGGACCTGAACACTGAAGCTTTCTTT. The entire variable domain, with the rest obtained from reference TRBV7-2 and TRBJ1-1, is as follows: GAGVSQSPSNKVTEKGKDVELRCDPISGHTALYWYRQSLGQGLEFLIYFQGNSAPDKSGLPSDRFSAERTGGSVSTLTIQRTQQEDSAVYLCASSINRDLNTEAFFGQGTRLTVV.

This chain joins TRBV5-6 and TRBJ2-5; perhaps TRBD1 as D (6 bases). V was trimmed by 2 bases and J by 1 base, leaving 9 bases between them. Germline CDR1 reads SGHDT; CDR2 reads YYEEEE. The CDR3 has 14 amino acids. In DNA form, the CDR3 reads TGTGCCAGCAGCTTTGGGACAATCCAAGAGACCCAGTACTTC. Translated: CASSFGTIQETQYF.

The chain recombines TRBV4-3 with TRBJ2-1, with D possibly matching TRBD1 (5 bases). CDR1 is LGHNA, CDR2 YSLEER, per germline. The CDR3 is 14 residues long. Trimming stripped 7 bases from V and 5 bases from J, with 15 bases between. The CDR3 sequence is CASNNRQLDNEQFF. DNA for the CDR3: TGCGCCAGCAATAACCGACAGCTTGACAATGAGCAGTTCTTC.

This clonotype was counted only a few times. The chain is built from TRBV5-1 and TRBJ1-1, with a tentative D call TRBD1 (6 bases). In germline, CDR1 is SGHRS, CDR2 YFSETQ. This CDR3 spans 15 amino acids. Deletions cut 0 bases from V and 8 bases from J, with 17 bases between. The CDR3: CASSLGSGEGEEAFF. The CDR3 DNA reads TGCGCCAGCAGCTTGGGGTCAGGGGAGGGAGAGGAAGCTTTCTTT.

This clonotype has just a few counts. This chain uses TRBV7-9 with TRBJ2-7; D is ambiguous. The germline V and J ends were trimmed by 2 bases and 3 bases, with 5 bases remaining between them. The V gene's germline CDR1 is SEHNR and CDR2 FQNEAQ (reference sequence). This CDR3 spans 12 amino acids. The chain's CDR3 is CASSLPDYEQYF. The CDR3 region has the DNA TGTGCCAGCAGCTTACCCGACTACGAGCAGTACTTC. Filled out from reference TRBV7-9 and TRBJ2-7, the complete variable domain reads DTGVSQNPRHKITKRGQNVTFRCDPISEHNRLYWYRQTLGQGPEFLTYFQNEAQLEKSRLLSDRFSAERPKGSFSTLEIQRTEQGDSAMYLCASSLPDYEQYFGPGTRLTVT.

This chain joins TRBV4-3 and TRBJ2-1, with a tentative D call TRBD2 (5 bases). Between the trimmed V and J ends, which lost 0 bases and 3 bases, there was a span of 18 bases. CDR3 length: 18 amino acids. CDR1 LGHNA and CDR2 YSLEER come from the germline V gene. The CDR3 sequence: CASSQEELEGARYNEQFF. As DNA, the CDR3 is TGCGCCAGCAGCCAAGAGGAATTAGAGGGAGCCCGCTACAATGAGCAGTTCTTC.

V is TRBV7-9 and J is TRBJ2-7, with 9 bases fitting TRBD2. The V segment lost 3 bases and the J segment 3 bases; nucleotides outside the gene matches: 3. In germline, CDR1 is SEHNR, CDR2 FQNEAQ (reference sequence). The CDR3 is 14 residues long. This CDR3 reads CASSFAGGNYEQYF. CDR3 DNA sequence: TGTGCCAGCAGCTTTGCGGGAGGGAACTACGAGCAGTACTTC.

The sample holds a few counts of this clonotype. V gene TRBV7-9 combines with J gene TRBJ1-4; 9 nucleotides match TRBD1. The CDR3 runs to 16 residues. Germline CDR1 reads SEHNR; CDR2 reads FQNEAQ (reference sequence). V lost 5 bases, J lost 2 bases, and 6 bases stayed unmatched. The CDR3 region has the DNA TGTGCCAGCAGCCGACAGGGGGTGCGGACTAATGAAAAACTGTTTTTT. It translates to CASSRQGVRTNEKLFF.

The chain uses TRBV11-2 and TRBJ1-5; 7 bases are shared with TRBD1. Germline-derived CDR1 and CDR2 are SGHAT and FQNNGV. The CDR3 has 14 residues. V shed 3 bases, J shed 7 bases, and the junction held 6 bases outside the gene matches. This chain's CDR3 is CASSLIGGGQPQHF. The CDR3 nucleotides are TGTGCCAGCAGCTTGATAGGAGGGGGCCAGCCCCAGCATTTT.

This clonotype has a single count. A much larger clone lies one base from this, so it may be a read error. This rearrangement joins TRBV5-1 to TRBJ2-5; maybe TRBD1 (5 bases). V lost 0 bases and J lost 0, with 6 bases in between. The CDR3 length is 14 residues. Per germline, CDR1 SGHRS and CDR2 YFSETQ. CDR3 coding DNA: TGCGCCAGCAGCTTGGGACAGTACCAAGAGACCCAGTACTTC. This sequence encodes CASSLGQYQETQYF. Full variable domain (remainder filled in from reference TRBV5-1 and TRBJ2-5): KAGVTQTPRYLIKTRGQQVTLSCSPISGHRSVSWYQQTPGQGLQFLFEYFSETQRNKGNFPGRFSGRQFSNSRSEMNVSTLELGDSALYLCASSLGQYQETQYFGPGTRLLVL.

This clonotype was observed a handful of times. The V gene is TRBV2, the J gene TRBJ2-1; either TRBD1 or TRBD2 may supply D (8 bases each). The CDR3 has 16 residues. Germline loops: CDR1 SNHLY, CDR2 FYNNEI. Trimming pared 10 bases from V and 3 bases from J, leaving 22 bases between. The CDR3 sequence is CATGGIAGLGYNEQFF. The CDR3 coding sequence is TGTGCCACAGGGGGCATAGCGGGACTGGGCTACAATGAGCAGTTCTTC.

The chain is built from TRBV7-3 and TRBJ2-1, with D perhaps matching TRBD1 or TRBD2 (5 bases each). Trimming shortened V by 5 bases and J by 9 bases, and 11 bases separated the two germline ends. Germline values: CDR1 SGHTA, CDR2 FQGTGA. CDR3 length: 12 residues. The CDR3 region is CASSPLGVEQFF. The CDR3 coding sequence is TGTGCCAGCAGCCCCCTGGGGGTTGAGCAGTTCTTC.

This clonotype was observed at least ten times. The chain has TRBV2 and TRBJ2-7; D gene unclear. Germline V CDR1 and CDR2: SNHLY, FYNNEI. Trimming cost V 1 base and J 0 bases, with 10 bases left between them. The CDR3 runs to 15 residues. The DNA of the CDR3 is TGTGCCAGCAGTGAAGGAGCAGGTTACTCCTACGAGCAGTACTTC. This translates into CASSEGAGYSYEQYF.

This clonotype was observed a few times. The chain uses TRBV10-3 and TRBJ2-1, with 10 bases matching TRBD2. Per germline, CDR1 ENHRY and CDR2 SYGVKD. V shed 2 bases and J 0 bases; nucleotides not matched to a gene: 4. The CDR3 is made up of 17 amino acids. Written as DNA, the CDR3 is TGTGCCATCAGTGAGAGGACTAGCGGTAGCTCCTACAATGAGCAGTTCTTC. It is translated as CAISERTSGSSYNEQFF.

This clonotype has a handful of counts. The chain recombines TRBV18 with TRBJ2-5, with D perhaps being TRBD1 or TRBD2 (5 bases each). The CDR3 length is 15 residues. V lost 4 bases to trimming and J lost 5 bases, with 17 bases between them. CDR1 KGHSH and CDR2 LQKENI come from the germline V gene. The CDR3 region is CASSRGDRKWETQYF. In DNA, the CDR3 is TGTGCCAGCTCACGAGGGGACCGAAAGTGGGAGACCCAGTACTTC.

J is TRBJ2-7 and V is TRBV7-9; 7 bases are shared with TRBD1. The J segment lost 0 bases and the V segment lost 2 bases, leaving 7 bases of the junction unmatched. CDR3 length: 16 amino acids. In germline, CDR1 is SEHNR, CDR2 FQNEAQ (reference sequence). The CDR3 DNA follows: TGTGCCAGCAGCTTAACGACAGGGCAGAGCTCCTACGAGCAGTACTTC. Translated: CASSLTTGQSSYEQYF.